The 27 T cell receptor beta chains below were found in one sample sequenced in a study of CD8 T cells in Susac syndrome. The RNA input was roughly 0.45 to 1 ug, and it was reverse transcribed with random hexamers. TCRdb used MiXCR to reprocess the immunoSEQ multiplex PCR reads, holding one entry per CDR3 protein. The sample records a few hundred thousand distinct CDR3 sequences, around 96% being singletons. Sequenced sample: CD4+ T cells from PBMCs. The source of these receptors is a human donor with multiple sclerosis.

The J gene is TRBJ2-3, the V gene TRBV20-1, with TRBD2 identical over 11 bases. V dropped 3 bases and J dropped 7; count of bases not matched to a gene: 6. The germline CDR1 and CDR2 sequences are DFQATT and SNEGSKA (reference sequence). The CDR3 has 14 residues. The CDR3, as DNA: TGCAGTGCTAGGACTAGCGGGGTGGTCTATACGCAGTATTTT. Amino acid sequence: CSARTSGVVYTQYF.

The genes are TRBV2 and TRBJ2-1; D gene uncertain. V lost 8 bases and J lost 6, with 8 bases in between. CDR3 length equals 11 residues. Looked up from germline, CDR1 is SNHLY and CDR2 is FYNNEI. CDR3 residues: CASGAFNEQFF. The CDR3 bases are TGTGCCAGCGGCGCGTTCAATGAGCAGTTCTTC.

This chain links TRBV20-1 with TRBJ2-1; 10 nucleotides agree with TRBD2. Looked up from germline, CDR1 is DFQATT and CDR2 is SNEGSKA (reference sequence). V lost 0 bases, J lost 6 bases, and 5 bases stayed unmatched. CDR3 length: 15 residues. The chain's CDR3 is CSARDRAGGLNEQFF. As DNA, the CDR3 is TGCAGTGCTAGAGATCGAGCGGGAGGGCTCAATGAGCAGTTCTTC.

V gene TRBV6-1 combines with J gene TRBJ2-4; D may be TRBD1 (6 bases). Germline values: CDR1 MNHNS, CDR2 SASEGT. V lost 4 bases, J lost 8 bases, and 12 bases lay in between. The CDR3 runs to 13 residues. The CDR3 region is CASSVDRIDIQYF. The CDR3 region has the DNA TGTGCCAGCAGTGTCGACAGGATTGACATTCAGTACTTC.

Regarding this clonotype: The junction shows a germline mismatch at one end, possibly a read error. The chain links TRBV5-1 to TRBJ2-7; the match to TRBD1 covers 10 bases. Germline V gene lookup returns CDR1 SGHRS and CDR2 YFSETQ. This CDR3 contains 15 residues. Written as DNA, the CDR3 is TGCGCCAGCAGCTCCCAACTGACAGGGGGCTGGGAGCAGTGCTTC. Amino acid sequence: CASSSQLTGGWEQCF.

This chain links TRBV9 with TRBJ2-3; D is unclear. The germline V gene encodes CDR1 SGDLS and CDR2 YYNGEE. V was pared by 4 bases and J by 0 bases, with 21 bases between. There are 18 residues in the CDR3. In DNA form, the CDR3 reads TGTGCCAGCAGCACCACAGCTGGGTGGTTAGAAAGCACAGATACGCAGTATTTT. Translation gives CASSTTAGWLESTDTQYF.

The chain recombines TRBV30 with TRBJ1-2; a weak D match, TRBD1 (6 bases). V was trimmed by 5 bases and J by 4 bases, leaving 11 bases between them. The length of the CDR3 is 12 residues. The V gene's germline CDR1 is GTSNPN and CDR2 SVGIG (reference sequence). The CDR3 loop reads CAWLRGGYGYTF. The CDR3 coding sequence is TGTGCCTGGCTCAGGGGTGGCTATGGCTACACCTTC. Full variable domain (rest looked up from reference TRBV30 and TRBJ1-2): SQTIHQWPATLVQPVGSPLSLECTVEGTSNPNLYWYRQAAGRGLQLLFYSVGIGQISSEVPQNLSASRPQDRQFILSSKKLLLSDSGFYLCAWLRGGYGYTFGSGTRLTVV.

The chain recombines TRBV5-1 with TRBJ2-7; D unresolved. Trimming left V 4 bases short and J 5 bases short, with 13 bases between. This CDR3 has 13 residues. Germline V gene lookup returns CDR1 SGHRS and CDR2 YFSETQ. As DNA, the CDR3 is TGCGCCAGCAGCCCGGGCCTTCAGGACGAGCAGTACTTC. Translated, it gives CASSPGLQDEQYF.

The chain recombines TRBV27 with TRBJ2-7; tentatively, D is TRBD1 (5 bases). CDR1 MNHEY and CDR2 SMNVEV come from the germline V gene (reference sequence). There are 15 residues in the CDR3. The V end lost 0 bases, the J end lost 6 bases, and 15 bases lay between the germline ends. In DNA form, the CDR3 reads TGTGCCAGCAGTTTATCGTTAGGGGTTCTTGGCGAGCAGTACTTC. Translated: CASSLSLGVLGEQYF.

This rearrangement joins TRBV19 to TRBJ2-7, with TRBD1 matching over 8 bases. This CDR3 spans 14 amino acids. Germline trimming cut 2 bases from V and 6 bases from J; bases unmatched to any gene: 6. CDR1 LNHDA and CDR2 SQIVND come from the germline V gene (reference sequence). CDR3 residues: CASSIRGQGAEQYF. As DNA, the CDR3 is TGTGCCAGTAGTATAAGAGGACAGGGAGCCGAGCAGTACTTC. Full variable domain (rest looked up from reference TRBV19 and TRBJ2-7): DGGITQSPKYLFRKEGQNVTLSCEQNLNHDAMYWYRQDPGQGLRLIYYSQIVNDFQKGDIAEGYSVSREKKESFPLTVTSAQKNPTAFYLCASSIRGQGAEQYFGPGTRLTVT.

The V gene is TRBV11-2, the J gene TRBJ2-7; 8 bases match TRBD1. J lost 2 bases, V lost 6 bases, and 3 bases had no gene match. The CDR3 spans 13 residues. Germline loops: CDR1 SGHAT, CDR2 FQNNGV. CDR3 DNA: TGTGCCAGCAGGAACAGGGGGACCTACGAGCAGTACTTC. It specifies CASRNRGTYEQYF.

The J gene is TRBJ1-5, the V gene TRBV6-5; perhaps TRBD1 as D (5 bases). The CDR3 has 13 residues. Trimming pared 0 bases from V and 7 bases from J, leaving 7 bases between. The germline CDR1 and CDR2 sequences are MNHEY and SVGAGI. Written as DNA, the CDR3 is TGTGCCAGCAGTTACTCGGGGGAGCAGCCCCAGCATTTT. The encoded protein is CASSYSGEQPQHF.

This clonotype has a single count. This rearrangement joins TRBV5-1 to TRBJ2-7; D may be TRBD1 (5 bases). Between the trimmed V and J ends, which lost 3 bases and 2 bases, there was a span of 9 bases. Germline loops: CDR1 SGHRS, CDR2 YFSETQ. The CDR3 totals 13 residues. The CDR3 protein is CASSSDSTYEQYF. The CDR3 coding sequence is TGCGCCAGCAGCTCCGACAGTACCTACGAGCAGTACTTC.

This chain links TRBV20-1 with TRBJ2-1; 11 nucleotides line up with TRBD2. The CDR3 spans 14 residues. Germline V gene lookup returns CDR1 DFQATT and CDR2 SNEGSKA (reference sequence). With V trimmed by 6 bases and J by 6 bases, 7 bases remained unmatched. The CDR3 DNA follows: TGCAGTGCCCCCGTGACTAGCGGGACCAATGAGCAGTTCTTC. Translation gives CSAPVTSGTNEQFF.

The chain couples TRBV3-1 to TRBJ2-2, with D possibly being TRBD2 (6 bases). In germline, CDR1 is LGHDT, CDR2 YNNKEL (reference sequence). Trimming pared 11 bases from V and 5 bases from J, leaving 24 bases between. CDR3 length: 16 residues. CDR3 nucleotides: TGTGCCTCCGGAGGGAGGACCCCCGGGGGAACCGGGGAGCTGTTTTTT. Residues: CASGGRTPGGTGELFF.

The gene calls are TRBV6-5 and TRBJ2-1, with 7 bases aligning to TRBD1. From germline, CDR1 is MNHEY and CDR2 SVGAGI. CDR3 length: 16 residues. The V segment lost 2 bases and the J segment 10 bases; nucleotides outside the gene matches: 14. CDR3 in DNA: TGTGCCAGCAGTTACCTGTCCACAGGGGTCCAAATCGAGCAGTTCTTC. Translating it yields CASSYLSTGVQIEQFF.

The chain employs TRBV15 and TRBJ1-2, with 7 bases that match TRBD1. There are 14 residues in the CDR3. Germline values: CDR1 LNHNV, CDR2 YYDKDF (reference sequence). J was trimmed by 6 bases and V by 4 bases; bases with no gene match: 8. CDR3 nucleotides: TGTGCCACCAGCACCCGAAGGACAGGCGATGGCTACACCTTC. This translates into CATSTRRTGDGYTF.

V is TRBV6-5 and J is TRBJ2-5; D unclear. Trimming left V 6 bases short and J 4 bases short, with 12 bases between. CDR1 and CDR2 from the germline V gene are MNHEY and SVGAGI. This CDR3 is 13 amino acids long. The CDR3 coding sequence is TGTGCCAGCAGGTCGTCCTCCCGAGAGACCCAGTACTTC. Its translation: CASRSSSRETQYF.

The chain has TRBV20-1 and TRBJ2-7, with TRBD2 matching over 13 bases. Germline V gene lookup returns CDR1 DFQATT and CDR2 SNEGSKA (reference sequence). This CDR3 comprises 14 residues. The trim removed 5 bases at V and 1 base at J, leaving 2 bases unmatched. The CDR3 reads CSARTSGSSYEQYF. The CDR3 nucleotides read TGCAGTGCTCGGACTAGCGGGAGTTCCTACGAGCAGTACTTC.

The V and J genes are TRBV5-4 and TRBJ2-7; 7 positions agree with TRBD2. In germline, CDR1 is SGHNT, CDR2 YYREEE (reference sequence). The ends lost 4 bases at V and 3 bases at J; junction bases unmatched: 10. The CDR3 runs to 15 residues. The CDR3 region is CASSARAGVGYEQYF. The CDR3 coding sequence is TGTGCCAGCAGCGCCCGGGCGGGAGTGGGCTACGAGCAGTACTTC. The full variable domain, rest sourced from reference TRBV5-4 and TRBJ2-7, is ETGVTQSPTHLIKTRGQQVTLRCSSQSGHNTVSWYQQALGQGPQFIFQYYREEENGRGNFPPRFSGLQFPNYSSELNVNALELDDSALYLCASSARAGVGYEQYFGPGTRLTVT.

The gene calls are TRBV4-2 and TRBJ1-2; D gene uncertain. This CDR3 spans 12 amino acids. V dropped 2 bases and J dropped 3 bases, with 4 bases sitting between them. Germline lookup yields CDR1 LGHNA and CDR2 YNFKEQ. The CDR3 DNA follows: TGTGCCAGCAGCCAAAGAGACTATGGCTACACCTTC. Its protein is CASSQRDYGYTF.

This sequence joins TRBV3-1 and TRBJ2-3; a possible D gene is TRBD1 (5 bases). The length of the CDR3 is 12 residues. Germline V lookup: CDR1 LGHDT, CDR2 YNNKEL (reference sequence). Deletions cut 1 base from V and 6 bases from J, with 5 bases between. CDR3 in amino acids: CASSQGGDTQYF. DNA for the CDR3: TGTGCCAGCAGCCAAGGGGGCGATACGCAGTATTTT.

The rearrangement uses TRBV18 and TRBJ2-3, with 7 bases lining up with TRBD1. Germline trimming cut 3 bases from V and 1 base from J; bases unmatched to any gene: 1. The CDR3 is made up of 14 amino acids. In germline, CDR1 is KGHSH, CDR2 LQKENI. The chain's CDR3 is CASSPGTGTDTQYF. The CDR3 DNA follows: TGTGCCAGCTCACCGGGGACAGGCACAGATACGCAGTATTTT.

V gene TRBV6-5 combines with J gene TRBJ2-1, with 12 bases fitting TRBD2. Germline V CDR1 and CDR2: MNHEY, SVGAGI. CDR3 size: 14 residues. The V gene end was trimmed by 6 bases and the J gene end by 10 bases; junction bases not matched to a gene: 7. This chain's CDR3 is CASSPGLAGWEQFF. As DNA, the CDR3 is TGTGCCAGCAGCCCCGGACTAGCGGGATGGGAGCAGTTCTTC.

The J gene is TRBJ2-7, the V gene TRBV29-1; D is uncertain. This CDR3 contains 12 residues. V lost 2 bases and J 1 base, leaving 6 bases between the germline ends. Germline V lookup: CDR1 SQVTM, CDR2 ANQGSEA. DNA of the CDR3: TGCAGCGTTGAAACACCGTCCTACGAGCAGTACTTC. Its translation is CSVETPSYEQYF.

The chain uses TRBV5-1 and TRBJ2-7; 9 bases map to TRBD1. V dropped 3 bases and J dropped 4; count of bases not matched to a gene: 8. The CDR3 runs 15 residues. Germline CDR1 is SGHRS and CDR2 is YFSETQ. CDR3 sequence: CASSWGQGQGYEQYF. In DNA, the CDR3 is TGCGCCAGCAGCTGGGGACAGGGTCAGGGGTACGAGCAGTACTTC.

This sequence joins TRBV29-1 and TRBJ1-2, with 11 bases fitting TRBD1. This CDR3 is 13 amino acids long. Trimming cost V 7 bases and J 6 bases; bases outside gene matches: 7. Germline V gives CDR1 SQVTM, CDR2 ANQGSEA. The CDR3 DNA follows: TGCAGCGGATGGACAGGGGGCTCTAATGGCTACACCTTC. This gives the protein CSGWTGGSNGYTF.